The clone carrying this TCR beta chain came up once. Trimming cost V 4 bases and J 4 bases; bases outside gene matches: 2. CDR3 length: 15 residues. Germline-derived CDR1 and CDR2 are ENHRY and SYGVKD. The data belong to a study of blood T cell repertoires in COVID-19. Looking at the study overall: Some COVID-19 samples were acute and others convalescent; all came from the United States, Italy and Spain.

Per the original methods: Amplification from reference gene primers served as the basis for estimated nucleated cell counts. Method: immunoSEQ multiplex PCR; TCRdb's copy keeps in-frame clones and lacks some. V, J and clone size are those of that table, while D and trimming were read from the DNA. This table holds 60,000 to 80,000 clones, roughly 91% found once. The rearrangement joins TRBV10-3 to TRBJ1-3; 12 bases line up with TRBD1. The specimen sequenced was peripheral blood. This receptor was obtained from a man aged 55-75 years with acute or convalescent COVID-19. CDR3 DNA sequence: TGTGCCATCAGTGCCGGGACAGGGGGCGGAAACACCATATATTTT. Amino acid sequence: CAISAGTGGGNTIYF.